This TCR beta chain was captured by sequencing in a study of CD4 T cell repertoires in COVID-19. Remarks on this clone: Its antigen remains unknown.

The memory T cells were sequenced right after ex vivo isolation, without culture. Libraries were prepared by immunoSEQ multiplex PCR; TCRdb keeps only in-frame clonotypes and omits some of them. The sample contains about 75,000 clones, 80% to 90% of which appear only once. Overall study findings and caveats: Sharing of several most expanded SARS-CoV-2-reactive clonotypes across memory subsets suggested intraclonal diversification.

This CDR3 spans 15 amino acids. After removal of 0 bases from V and 1 base from J, the junction contained 0 bases not matched to a gene. Germline V CDR1 and CDR2: SGHDT, YYEEEE. This chain uses TRBV5-6 with TRBJ2-3; 9 bases are a match to TRBD1. The sequencing used CD4+ T cells from peripheral blood, collected after recovery from COVID-19. The sequence derives from a human donor who had COVID-19. Here the CDR3 reads CASSLGTGGTDTQYF. The CDR3 DNA reads TGTGCCAGCAGCTTGGGGACAGGGGGCACAGATACGCAGTATTTT.